This record looks at one T cell receptor (beta chain) sequence and its context. Its antigen is currently unknown. Around 0.45 micrograms of biopsy DNA per sample underwent TCRB immunosequencing. Here immunoSEQ multiplex PCR was the method, and the copy in TCRdb shows in-frame clones only, minus some. The sample records about 4,500 clones, around 80% being singletons. This specimen comes from a study of T cell repertoires in ileal Crohn's disease. The wider study: At surgery, about 36% of patients smoked, with median disease duration about 7.9 years. Study conclusions and caveats: Every patient over 26.8% clonality showed endoscopic recurrence.

The CDR3 contains 14 residues. V was trimmed by 0 bases and J by 0 bases, leaving 7 bases between them. Germline V gene sequence: CDR1 SGHRS, CDR2 YFSETQ. This rearrangement joins TRBV5-1 to TRBJ2-7; D ambiguous. This sequence originates from an adult with Crohn's disease. Sequencing input: ileal tissue. CDR3 DNA sequence: TGCGCCAGCAGCTTGGACGGGTACTCCTACGAGCAGTACTTC. Amino acid sequence: CASSLDGYSYEQYF. Variable domain in full (rest from reference TRBV5-1 and TRBJ2-7): KAGVTQTPRYLIKTRGQQVTLSCSPISGHRSVSWYQQTPGQGLQFLFEYFSETQRNKGNFPGRFSGRQFSNSRSEMNVSTLELGDSALYLCASSLDGYSYEQYFGPGTRLTVT.